The 26 T cell receptor beta chains below come from one sample, sequenced in a study of blood T cell repertoires in COVID-19. Profiled with immunoSEQ multiplex PCR; TCRdb holds only in-frame clones, not every one. This sample has some 210,000 clones; approximately 88% occur once, and the top ten carry more than 5.5%. The sample consisted of peripheral blood. The receptors derive from a man aged 55 to 69 who had recovered from COVID-19.

The chain combines TRBV11-2 with TRBJ2-7, with a weak D call TRBD2 (6 bases). Germline CDR1 reads SGHAT; CDR2 reads FQNNGV. There are 15 residues in the CDR3. With 5 bases removed from V and 2 bases from J, the gap between germline ends came to 16 bases. The CDR3 sequence is CASSLGYGSAYEQYF. DNA for the CDR3: TGTGCCAGCAGCCTGGGATACGGGAGTGCCTACGAGCAGTACTTC. The full variable domain, completed using reference TRBV11-2 and TRBJ2-7, is EAGVAQSPRYKIIEKRQSVAFWCNPISGHATLYWYQQILGQGPKLLIQFQNNGVVDDSQLPKDRFSAERLKGVDSTLKIQPAKLEDSAVYLCASSLGYGSAYEQYFGPGTRLTVT.

The genes are TRBV10-3 and TRBJ2-1; TRBD2 aligns across 11 bases. Trimming cost V 6 bases and J 0 bases; bases outside gene matches: 7. The CDR3 spans 17 residues. CDR1 is ENHRY, CDR2 SYGVKD, per germline. The CDR3, as DNA: TGTGCCATCAGAGGGACTAGCGGTAAGAGCTCCTACAATGAGCAGTTCTTC. As protein: CAIRGTSGKSSYNEQFF.

The V gene is TRBV9, the J gene TRBJ2-7; 7 bases agree with TRBD1. Losses at the gene ends were 3 bases for V and 5 bases for J; bases not matched to a gene: 8. CDR1 is SGDLS, CDR2 YYNGEE, per germline. This CDR3 has 14 amino acids. The CDR3 region is CASSAQGVGDEQYF. The CDR3 DNA is TGTGCCAGCAGCGCCCAGGGGGTGGGAGACGAGCAGTACTTC.

The V and J genes are TRBV7-2 and TRBJ2-5; TRBD2 agrees at 8 bases. CDR1 and CDR2 from the germline V gene are SGHTA and FQGNSA. The V gene end was trimmed by 5 bases and the J gene end by 4 bases; junction bases not matched to a gene: 9. This CDR3 has 15 amino acids. The CDR3 region has the DNA TGTGCCAGCAGCCCCGACGGGAGGGCCGGAGAGACCCAGTACTTC. Translating gives CASSPDGRAGETQYF.

CDR3 loop: CAISEGASGSYEQYF. DNA of the CDR3: TGTGCCATCAGTGAAGGGGCTAGCGGGAGCTACGAGCAGTACTTC. The chain has TRBV10-3 and TRBJ2-7; TRBD2 agrees at 10 bases. V shed 3 bases and J 3 bases; nucleotides not matched to a gene: 5. The CDR3 consists of 15 residues. Looked up from germline, CDR1 is ENHRY and CDR2 is SYGVKD.

The rearrangement links TRBV5-6 to TRBJ1-5; D is unclear. The CDR3 extends over 15 amino acids. Germline CDR1 SGHDT, CDR2 YYEEEE. Trimming removed 0 bases at V and 2 bases at J, with 9 bases between. CDR3 coding DNA: TGTGCCAGCAGCTTGGTATCACGGGGCAATCAGCCCCAGCATTTT. Protein: CASSLVSRGNQPQHF.

This chain uses TRBV27 with TRBJ2-5, with 12 bases identical to TRBD2. The length of the CDR3 is 14 residues. The germline CDR1 and CDR2 sequences are MNHEY and SMNVEV (reference sequence). V lost 6 bases, J lost 7 bases, and 6 bases stayed unmatched. The CDR3 bases are TGTGCCAGCAGCTCCCCGACTAGCGGGGGGACCCAGTACTTC. Translating gives CASSSPTSGGTQYF.

This chain uses TRBV19 with TRBJ1-4; tentatively, D is TRBD1 (6 bases). V was clipped by 6 bases and J by 7 bases, with 18 bases between them. The V gene's germline CDR1 is LNHDA and CDR2 SQIVND (reference sequence). CDR3 length equals 15 residues. The CDR3 DNA sequence: TGTGCCAGTAGGAAAAACGGGGGGCTACGTGAAAAACTGTTTTTT. Translating gives CASRKNGGLREKLFF.

The V gene is TRBV12-3 or TRBV12-4, the J gene TRBJ1-6; unclear D gene. The CDR3 consists of 13 residues. The V end lost 5 bases, the J end lost 8 bases, and 10 bases lay between the germline ends. As DNA, the CDR3 is TGTGCCAGCAGTAGAGACCGGGATTCACCCCTCCACTTT. It is translated as CASSRDRDSPLHF.

The CDR3 DNA is TGCGCCAGCAGGAGTGACACTGAAGCTTTCTTT. Its protein product is CASRSDTEAFF. The genes are TRBV4-1 and TRBJ1-1; D is undetermined. The V and J ends lost 6 bases and 3 bases respectively, with 5 bases between them. The CDR3 extends over 11 amino acids. Germline CDR1 and CDR2: MGHRA and YSYEKL.

CDR3 loop: CASRATSGYNEQFF. The DNA for the CDR3 is TGTGCCAGCAGGGCGACTAGCGGTTACAATGAGCAGTTCTTC. This sequence joins TRBV7-2 and TRBJ2-1, with 9 bases fitting TRBD2. V lost 6 bases, J lost 4 bases, and 4 bases stayed unmatched. Germline CDR1 is SGHTA and CDR2 is FQGNSA. The CDR3 runs to 14 residues.

The V call is TRBV20-1, the J call TRBJ1-1, with D maybe TRBD1 (5 bases). The CDR3 loop spans 11 amino acids. Germline lookup yields CDR1 DFQATT and CDR2 SNEGSKA (reference sequence). V was pared by 8 bases and J by 3 bases, with 10 bases between. In DNA, the CDR3 is TGCAGTACAGGTTCTTACACTGAAGCTTTCTTT. Translating gives CSTGSYTEAFF.

V is TRBV11-3 and J is TRBJ2-1; D is perhaps TRBD2 (6 bases). Trimming stripped 6 bases from V and 9 bases from J, with 18 bases between. Germline lookup yields CDR1 SGHNT and CDR2 YENEEA. There are 14 residues in the CDR3. The CDR3 here is CASRGSLASGEQFF. The CDR3 DNA reads as TGTGCCAGCAGAGGGAGTCTAGCGTCGGGTGAGCAGTTCTTC.

The V gene is TRBV2, the J gene TRBJ1-3, with D possibly matching TRBD1 (6 bases). V was clipped by 2 bases and J by 1 base, with 12 bases between them. Germline V gives CDR1 SNHLY, CDR2 FYNNEI. The CDR3 is made up of 16 amino acids. The DNA for the CDR3 is TGTGCCAGCAGTGAAAACAGGGCCTCTTCTGGAAACACCATATATTTT. This gives the protein CASSENRASSGNTIYF.

The V and J genes are TRBV5-5 and TRBJ1-2; TRBD1 aligns across 9 bases. Unmatched junction bases numbered 4, after V lost 3 bases and J lost 4 bases. Germline assignment: CDR1 SGHKS and CDR2 YYEKEE (reference sequence). The CDR3 totals 14 residues. The CDR3 DNA is TGTGCCAGCAGCTCCCAACAGGGGGCCTATGGCTACACCTTC. Amino acid sequence: CASSSQQGAYGYTF.

This rearrangement joins TRBV2 to TRBJ2-2, with 8 nucleotides matching TRBD2. Germline CDR1 reads SNHLY; CDR2 reads FYNNEI. The ends lost 8 bases at V and 1 base at J; junction bases unmatched: 3. The CDR3 covers 14 residues. The CDR3 bases are TGTGCCAGCCTACTAGCGGAGAACACCGGGGAGCTGTTTTTT. This gives the protein CASLLAENTGELFF.

The rearrangement uses TRBV5-1 and TRBJ1-5, with a possible D match to TRBD1 (6 bases). The germline V and J ends were trimmed by 5 bases and 2 bases, with 11 bases remaining between them. Per the germline V gene, CDR1 is SGHRS and CDR2 is YFSETQ. The CDR3 has 14 residues. The CDR3 DNA sequence: TGCGCCAGCAGTGAAGGGGGGGGCAATCAGCCCCAGCATTTT. It translates to CASSEGGGNQPQHF.

CDR3 sequence reads: CASSGGAGVNIQYF. In DNA, the CDR3 is TGTGCCAGCAGTGGGGGGGCAGGGGTCAACATTCAGTACTTC. The chain recombines TRBV6-6 with TRBJ2-4; a possible D gene is TRBD2 (7 bases). Trimming cost V 5 bases and J 7 bases, with 15 bases left between them. CDR1 is MNHNY and CDR2 is SVGAGI in the germline V gene (reference sequence). The CDR3 runs to 14 residues.

As to this clone: One end of the junction varies from germline; a read error may be responsible. V usage is TRBV6-1 and J usage is TRBJ2-7, with 7 bases matching TRBD1. Germline-derived CDR1 and CDR2 are MNHNS and SASEGT. This CDR3 comprises 15 residues. DNA of the CDR3: TGTGCCAGCAGCGAAGACCAGGGGGTGTCGTACGAGCAGTACTTC. It translates to CASSEDQGVSYEQYF.

J is TRBJ2-3 and V is TRBV7-3; D perhaps matches TRBD2 (6 bases). The CDR3 extends over 15 amino acids. Germline V CDR1 and CDR2: SGHTA, FQGTGA. Trimming pared 1 base from V and 2 bases from J, leaving 10 bases between. CDR3 residues: CASSLRAGITDTQYF. CDR3 bases: TGTGCCAGCAGCTTAAGGGCGGGAATCACAGATACGCAGTATTTT. Looking up the rest from reference TRBV7-3 and TRBJ2-3 gives the full variable domain: GAGVSQTPSNKVTEKGKYVELRCDPISGHTALYWYRQSLGQGPEFLIYFQGTGAADDSGLPNDRFFAVRPEGSVSTLKIQRTERGDSAVYLCASSLRAGITDTQYFGPGTRLTVL.

The chain recombines TRBV4-1 with TRBJ1-2, with a tentative D call TRBD1 (5 bases). The ends were cut back, 8 bases at V and 7 bases at J, with 17 bases in the middle. The germline V gene has CDR1 MGHRA and CDR2 YSYEKL. CDR3 size: 13 residues. The CDR3 DNA reads TGCGCCAGCGCTCGGGGCCTAGCGGGTGGCTACACCTTC. This sequence encodes CASARGLAGGYTF.

This clone was detected only once. V is TRBV27 and J is TRBJ1-1; 8 positions match TRBD1. The ends lost 4 bases at V and 5 bases at J; junction bases unmatched: 9. This CDR3 has 15 amino acids. Germline assignment: CDR1 MNHEY and CDR2 SMNVEV (reference sequence). CDR3 region: CASSSPGQGKTEAFF. The CDR3 nucleotides are TGTGCCAGCAGTTCCCCCGGACAGGGAAAAACTGAAGCTTTCTTT.

A note on this clone: This specimen includes other DNA sequences encoding the same CDR3. This chain joins TRBV11-2 and TRBJ2-5; 16 bases are a match to TRBD2. Trimming cost V 3 bases and J 5 bases; bases outside gene matches: 3. This CDR3 contains 16 residues. The germline V gene has CDR1 SGHAT and CDR2 FQNNGV. CDR3 bases: TGTGCCAGCAGCTTGGGACTAGCGGGGGGGCTGGAGACCCAGTACTTC. Translated, it gives CASSLGLAGGLETQYF.

V usage is TRBV7-9 and J usage is TRBJ1-3, with D maybe TRBD1 (6 bases). Germline values: CDR1 SEHNR, CDR2 FQNEAQ (reference sequence). The CDR3 is 15 amino acids. The V end was cut by 4 bases, the J end by 0 bases, with 10 bases between. The DNA of the CDR3 is TGTGCCAGCAGCTCGGACAGTTTCTCTGGAAACACCATATATTTT. It is translated as CASSSDSFSGNTIYF.

The chain joins TRBV27 to TRBJ1-5; D may be TRBD1 (6 bases). The CDR3 has 14 amino acids. CDR1 and CDR2 from the germline V gene are MNHEY and SMNVEV (reference sequence). Between the trimmed V and J ends, which lost 5 bases and 7 bases, there was a span of 15 bases. CDR3 sequence (DNA): TGTGCCAGCAGTCTACAGGGTGGGGAGCAGCCCCAGCATTTT. Translating it yields CASSLQGGEQPQHF.

In its sample, this clone was seen once. The chain has TRBV7-2 and TRBJ2-7; D call uncertain. The CDR3 is made up of 14 amino acids. V gave up 2 bases and J gave up 5 bases, with 13 bases separating them. CDR1 and CDR2 (germline): SGHTA, FQGNSA. CDR3 bases: TGTGCCAGCAGCTTAAGTCTATTATCCCACGAGCAGTACTTC. Translating it yields CASSLSLLSHEQYF.